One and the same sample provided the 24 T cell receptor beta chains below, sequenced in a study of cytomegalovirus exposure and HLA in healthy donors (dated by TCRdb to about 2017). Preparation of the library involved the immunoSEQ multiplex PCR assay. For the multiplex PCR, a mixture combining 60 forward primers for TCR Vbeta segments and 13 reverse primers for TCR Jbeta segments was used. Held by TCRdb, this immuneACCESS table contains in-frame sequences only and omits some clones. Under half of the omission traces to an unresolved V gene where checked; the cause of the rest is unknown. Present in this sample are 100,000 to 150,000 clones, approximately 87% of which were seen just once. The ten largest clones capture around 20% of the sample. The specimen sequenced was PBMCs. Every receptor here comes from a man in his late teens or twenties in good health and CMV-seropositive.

CDR3 DNA sequence: TGTGCCAGCAGCTCATCGACAGGGTGGCATGGCTACACCTTC. This gives the protein CASSSSTGWHGYTF. The chain links TRBV7-6 to TRBJ1-2; 7 nucleotides match TRBD1. Germline trimming cut 4 bases from V and 6 bases from J; bases unmatched to any gene: 8. The CDR3 spans 14 residues. CDR1 is SGHVS and CDR2 is FNYEAQ in the germline V gene.

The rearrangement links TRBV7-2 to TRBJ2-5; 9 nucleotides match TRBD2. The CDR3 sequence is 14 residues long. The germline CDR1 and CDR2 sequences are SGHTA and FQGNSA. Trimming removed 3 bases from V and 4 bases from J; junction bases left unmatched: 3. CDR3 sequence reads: CASSLGLARETQYF. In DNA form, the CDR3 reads TGTGCCAGCAGCTTGGGACTAGCAAGAGAGACCCAGTACTTC.

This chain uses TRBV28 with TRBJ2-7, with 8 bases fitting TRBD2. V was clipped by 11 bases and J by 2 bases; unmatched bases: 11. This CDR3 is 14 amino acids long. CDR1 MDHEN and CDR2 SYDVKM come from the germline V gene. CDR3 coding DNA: TGTGCCTGCTTAAGCGGGGGCCCAACCTACGAGCAGTACTTC. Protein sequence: CACLSGGPTYEQYF.

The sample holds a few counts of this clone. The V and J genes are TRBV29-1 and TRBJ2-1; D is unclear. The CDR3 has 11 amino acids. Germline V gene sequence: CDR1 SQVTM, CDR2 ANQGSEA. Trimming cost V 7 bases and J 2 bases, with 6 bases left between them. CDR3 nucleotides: TGCAGCGGTCAGACCTACAATGAGCAGTTCTTC. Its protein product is CSGQTYNEQFF.

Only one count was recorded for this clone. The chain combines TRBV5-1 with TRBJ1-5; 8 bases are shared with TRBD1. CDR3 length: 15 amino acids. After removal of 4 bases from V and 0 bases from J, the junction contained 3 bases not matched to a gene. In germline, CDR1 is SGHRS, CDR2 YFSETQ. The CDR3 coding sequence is TGCGCCAGCAGCCCAACAGGGGGTAGCAATCAGCCCCAGCATTTT. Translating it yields CASSPTGGSNQPQHF.

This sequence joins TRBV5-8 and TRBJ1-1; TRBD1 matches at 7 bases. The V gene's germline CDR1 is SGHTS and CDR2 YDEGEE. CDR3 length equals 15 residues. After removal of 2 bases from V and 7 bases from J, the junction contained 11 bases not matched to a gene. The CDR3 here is CASSFPDRAWDEAFF. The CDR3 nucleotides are TGTGCCAGCAGCTTCCCCGACAGGGCTTGGGATGAAGCTTTCTTT.

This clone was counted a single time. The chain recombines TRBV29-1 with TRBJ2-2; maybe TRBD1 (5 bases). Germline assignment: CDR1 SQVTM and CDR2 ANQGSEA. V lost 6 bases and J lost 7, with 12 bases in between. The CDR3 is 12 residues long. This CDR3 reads CSVDNDGGELFF. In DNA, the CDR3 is TGCAGCGTGGACAATGACGGCGGGGAGCTGTTTTTT.

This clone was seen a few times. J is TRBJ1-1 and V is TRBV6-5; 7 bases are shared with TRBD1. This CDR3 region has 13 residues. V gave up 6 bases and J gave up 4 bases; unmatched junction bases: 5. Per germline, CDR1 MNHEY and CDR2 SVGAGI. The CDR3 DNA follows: TGTGCCAGCAGCAGGGGGGAAATCACTGAAGCTTTCTTT. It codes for CASSRGEITEAFF.

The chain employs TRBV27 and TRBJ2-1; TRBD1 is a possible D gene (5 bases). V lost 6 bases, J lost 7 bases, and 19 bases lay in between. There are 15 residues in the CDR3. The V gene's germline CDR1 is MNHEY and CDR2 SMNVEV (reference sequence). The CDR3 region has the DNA TGTGCCAGCAGGACCTTTCGCTTAGGGGAAAATGAGCAGTTCTTC. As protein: CASRTFRLGENEQFF.

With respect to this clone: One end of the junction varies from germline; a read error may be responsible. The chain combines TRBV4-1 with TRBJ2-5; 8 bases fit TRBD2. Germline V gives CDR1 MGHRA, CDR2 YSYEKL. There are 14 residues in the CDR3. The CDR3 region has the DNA TGCGCCAGCAGCCAGGCTCCGGACGCGGGGGGCCGGGACTTC. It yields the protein CASSQAPDAGGRDF.

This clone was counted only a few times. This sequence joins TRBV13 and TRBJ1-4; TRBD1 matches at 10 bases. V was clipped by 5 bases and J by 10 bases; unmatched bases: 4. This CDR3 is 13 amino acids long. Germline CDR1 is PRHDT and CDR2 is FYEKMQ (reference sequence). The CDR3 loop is CASSPRTGGKLFF. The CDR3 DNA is TGTGCCAGCAGCCCCAGGACAGGGGGAAAACTGTTTTTT.

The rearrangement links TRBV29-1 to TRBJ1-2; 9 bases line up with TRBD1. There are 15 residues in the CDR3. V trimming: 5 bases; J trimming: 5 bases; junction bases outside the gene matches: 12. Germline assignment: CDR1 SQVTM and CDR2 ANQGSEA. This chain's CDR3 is CSVHDYRGPGYGYTF. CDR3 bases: TGCAGCGTTCACGACTACAGGGGGCCGGGGTATGGCTACACCTTC.

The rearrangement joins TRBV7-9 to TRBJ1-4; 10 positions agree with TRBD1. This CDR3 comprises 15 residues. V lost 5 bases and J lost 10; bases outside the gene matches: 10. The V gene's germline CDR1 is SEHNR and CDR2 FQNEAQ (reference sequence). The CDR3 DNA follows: TGTGCCAGCAGCGGGACGACAGGGGGCTGGACAAAACTGTTTTTT. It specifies CASSGTTGGWTKLFF.

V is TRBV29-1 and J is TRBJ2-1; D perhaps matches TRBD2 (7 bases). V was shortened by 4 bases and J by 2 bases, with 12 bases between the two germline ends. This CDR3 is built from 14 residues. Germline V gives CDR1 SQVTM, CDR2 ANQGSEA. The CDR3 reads CSVVGGATYNEQFF. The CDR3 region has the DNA TGCAGCGTTGTTGGGGGGGCTACCTACAATGAGCAGTTCTTC.

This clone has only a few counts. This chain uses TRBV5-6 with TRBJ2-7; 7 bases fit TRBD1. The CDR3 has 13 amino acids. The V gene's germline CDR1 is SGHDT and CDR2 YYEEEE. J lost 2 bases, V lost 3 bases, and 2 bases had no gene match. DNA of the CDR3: TGTGCCAGCAGCTCGGGACAGACCTACGAGCAGTACTTC. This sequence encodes CASSSGQTYEQYF. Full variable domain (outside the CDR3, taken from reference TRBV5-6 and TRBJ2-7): DAGVTQSPTHLIKTRGQQVTLRCSPKSGHDTVSWYQQALGQGPQFIFQYYEEEERQRGNFPDRFSGHQFPNYSSELNVNALLLGDSALYLCASSSGQTYEQYFGPGTRLTVT.

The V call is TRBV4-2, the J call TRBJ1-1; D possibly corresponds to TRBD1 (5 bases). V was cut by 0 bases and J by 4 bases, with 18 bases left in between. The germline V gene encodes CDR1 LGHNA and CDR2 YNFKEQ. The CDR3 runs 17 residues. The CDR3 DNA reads TGTGCCAGCAGCCAAGATGATGTCTTCGGGGGAGGCACTGAAGCTTTCTTT. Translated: CASSQDDVFGGGTEAFF.

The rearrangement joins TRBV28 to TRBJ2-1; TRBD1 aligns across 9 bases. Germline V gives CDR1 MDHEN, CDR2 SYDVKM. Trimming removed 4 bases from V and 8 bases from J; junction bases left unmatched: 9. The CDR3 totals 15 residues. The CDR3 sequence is CASSSRQGVIDEQFF. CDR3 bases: TGTGCCAGCAGTTCCAGACAGGGGGTAATCGATGAGCAGTTCTTC.

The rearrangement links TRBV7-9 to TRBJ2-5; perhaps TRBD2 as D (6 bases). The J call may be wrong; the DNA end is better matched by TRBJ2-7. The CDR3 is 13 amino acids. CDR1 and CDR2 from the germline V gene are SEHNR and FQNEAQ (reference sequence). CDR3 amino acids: CASSPGGAYEQYF. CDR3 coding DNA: TGTGCCAGCAGCCCGGGCGGGGCGTACGAGCAGTACTTC.

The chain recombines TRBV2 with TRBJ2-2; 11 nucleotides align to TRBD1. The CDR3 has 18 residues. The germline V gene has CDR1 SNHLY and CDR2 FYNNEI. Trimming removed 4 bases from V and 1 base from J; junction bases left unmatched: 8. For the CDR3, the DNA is TGTGCCAGCAGTGGGGGCATAGGGACAGGGGGGAACACCGGGGAGCTGTTTTTT. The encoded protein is CASSGGIGTGGNTGELFF.

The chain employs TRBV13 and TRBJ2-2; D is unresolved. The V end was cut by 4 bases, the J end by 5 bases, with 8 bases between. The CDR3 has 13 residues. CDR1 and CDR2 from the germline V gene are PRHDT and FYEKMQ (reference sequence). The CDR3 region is CASSSYRTGELFF. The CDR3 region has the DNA TGTGCCAGCAGCTCATACAGAACCGGGGAGCTGTTTTTT.

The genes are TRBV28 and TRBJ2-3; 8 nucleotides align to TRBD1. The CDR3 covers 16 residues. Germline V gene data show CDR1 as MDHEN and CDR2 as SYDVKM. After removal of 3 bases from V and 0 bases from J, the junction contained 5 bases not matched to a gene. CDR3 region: CASSFLDRGSTDTQYF. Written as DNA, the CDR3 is TGTGCCAGCAGTTTCCTTGACAGGGGAAGCACAGATACGCAGTATTTT. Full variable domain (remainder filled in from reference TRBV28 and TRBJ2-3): DVKVTQSSRYLVKRTGEKVFLECVQDMDHENMFWYRQDPGLGLRLIYFSYDVKMKEKGDIPEGYSVSREKKERFSLILESASTNQTSMYLCASSFLDRGSTDTQYFGPGTRLTVL.

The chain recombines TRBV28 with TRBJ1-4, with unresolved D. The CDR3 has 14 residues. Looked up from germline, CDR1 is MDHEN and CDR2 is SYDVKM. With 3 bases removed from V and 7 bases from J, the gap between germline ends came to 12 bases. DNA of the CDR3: TGTGCCAGCAGTTTGGGCGTCCGGGGTGAAAAACTGTTTTTT. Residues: CASSLGVRGEKLFF.

CDR3 region: CAWSSGWGTGELFF. CDR3 DNA sequence: TGTGCCTGGAGTTCAGGGTGGGGCACCGGGGAGCTGTTTTTT. V usage is TRBV30 and J usage is TRBJ2-2; TRBD1 might be the D (5 bases). Trimming removed 2 bases from V and 4 bases from J, with 11 bases in between. CDR1 and CDR2 (germline): GTSNPN, SVGIG (reference sequence). The CDR3 contains 14 residues.

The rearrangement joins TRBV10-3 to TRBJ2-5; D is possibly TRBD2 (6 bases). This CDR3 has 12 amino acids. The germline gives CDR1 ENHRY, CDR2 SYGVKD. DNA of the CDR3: TGTGCGACCCGGGGGAGAGAAGAGACCCAGTACTTC. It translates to CATRGREETQYF.